The next 20 T cell receptor beta chains were all read from a single sample in a study of T cell responses to AZD1222 COVID-19 vaccine. Profiled with immunoSEQ multiplex PCR; TCRdb holds only in-frame clones, not every one. The data contain about 150,000 clones, 90% to 95% of them singletons. The sample in question was peripheral blood, obtained 28 days after the second AZD1222 dose. These receptor sequences come from an adult who received the AZD1222 COVID-19 vaccine.

V gene TRBV6-6 combines with J gene TRBJ1-1; D possibly corresponds to TRBD1 (6 bases). The germline V gene has CDR1 MNHNY and CDR2 SVGAGI (reference sequence). This CDR3 has 15 residues. Trimming took 3 bases from V and 1 from J, leaving 12 bases between them. The CDR3 reads CASSYGGSGNTEAFF. CDR3 bases: TGTGCCAGCAGTTATGGGGGCAGCGGGAACACTGAAGCTTTCTTT.

CDR3 in amino acids: CASSPLGGATNEKLFF. DNA for the CDR3: TGCGCCAGCAGCCCCCTGGGAGGGGCAACTAATGAAAAACTGTTTTTT. The chain joins TRBV4-3 to TRBJ1-4; maybe TRBD1 (5 bases). This CDR3 has 16 residues. V gave up 4 bases and J gave up 0 bases, with 12 bases separating them. Looked up from germline, CDR1 is LGHNA and CDR2 is YSLEER.

The chain recombines TRBV5-1 with TRBJ1-1; 8 bases fit TRBD1. The J segment lost 1 base and the V segment lost 5 bases, leaving 1 base of the junction unmatched. The CDR3 is 13 residues long. The germline V gene has CDR1 SGHRS and CDR2 YFSETQ. The CDR3 reads CASRQGENTEAFF. Written as DNA, the CDR3 is TGCGCCAGCAGACAGGGGGAGAACACTGAAGCTTTCTTT. Based on the CDR3 plus reference TRBV5-1 and TRBJ1-1, the full variable domain is KAGVTQTPRYLIKTRGQQVTLSCSPISGHRSVSWYQQTPGQGLQFLFEYFSETQRNKGNFPGRFSGRQFSNSRSEMNVSTLELGDSALYLCASRQGENTEAFFGQGTRLTVV.

The J gene is TRBJ2-2, the V gene TRBV24-1; TRBD1 might be the D (5 bases). Germline loops: CDR1 KGHDR, CDR2 SFDVKD. The V end lost 3 bases, the J end lost 4 bases, and 17 bases lay between the germline ends. The CDR3 length is 17 residues. The CDR3 sequence is CATSDPGRGYGTGELFF. In DNA form, the CDR3 reads TGTGCCACCAGTGATCCCGGAAGGGGCTACGGCACCGGGGAGCTGTTTTTT.

The chain combines TRBV5-1 with TRBJ2-2; 7 bases are a match to TRBD1. Looked up from germline, CDR1 is SGHRS and CDR2 is YFSETQ. The V gene end was trimmed by 0 bases and the J gene end by 5 bases; junction bases not matched to a gene: 4. The CDR3 contains 15 residues. CDR3 in DNA: TGCGCCAGCAGCTTGGAGGGGGCGCGGACCGGGGAGCTGTTTTTT. As protein: CASSLEGARTGELFF.

CDR3 coding DNA: TGTGCCAGCAGCGAGCGGGAGCCGCTAGCCTACAATGAGCAGTTCTTC. The encoded protein is CASSEREPLAYNEQFF. This sequence joins TRBV9 and TRBJ2-1; 8 bases line up with TRBD2. Germline V gene sequence: CDR1 SGDLS, CDR2 YYNGEE. V gave up 3 bases and J gave up 2 bases; unmatched junction bases: 7. This CDR3 is built from 16 residues. The variable domain in full, with the rest retrieved from reference TRBV9 and TRBJ2-1, is DSGVTQTPKHLITATGQRVTLRCSPRSGDLSVYWYQQSLDQGLQFLIQYYNGEERAKGNILERFSAQQFPDLHSELNLSSLELGDSALYFCASSEREPLAYNEQFFGPGTRLTVL.

The gene calls are TRBV3-1 (or the pseudogene TRBV3-2) and TRBJ1-2; no clear D. Looked up from germline, CDR1 is LGHDT and CDR2 is YNNKEL (reference sequence). CDR3 length: 13 residues. V lost 4 bases to trimming and J lost 12 bases, with 18 bases between them. DNA of the CDR3: TGTGCCAGCAGCCTGGCGGCCTCCAACAATCACACCTTC. Amino acid sequence: CASSLAASNNHTF.

The chain is built from TRBV7-2 and TRBJ1-6; D uncertain. CDR3 size: 16 residues. Between the trimmed V and J ends, which lost 1 base and 3 bases, there was a span of 10 bases. The germline V gene has CDR1 SGHTA and CDR2 FQGNSA. CDR3 in amino acids: CASSLDGVGYNSPLHF. In nucleotides, the CDR3 is TGTGCCAGCAGCTTAGATGGGGTCGGCTATAATTCACCCCTCCACTTT.

The rearrangement joins TRBV24-1 to TRBJ2-1; the D gene is possibly TRBD1 (7 bases). Between the trimmed V and J ends, which lost 4 bases and 2 bases, there was a span of 17 bases. The CDR3 sequence is 17 residues long. CDR1 and CDR2 from the germline V gene are KGHDR and SFDVKD. CDR3 residues: CATSDAAGTAPYNEQFF. The CDR3 DNA reads as TGTGCCACCAGTGACGCGGCGGGGACAGCTCCCTACAATGAGCAGTTCTTC.

V and J are TRBV3-1 (or the pseudogene TRBV3-2) and TRBJ1-1; the D gene is possibly TRBD1 (6 bases). Between the trimmed V and J ends, which lost 0 bases and 7 bases, there was a span of 18 bases. The CDR3 is 16 amino acids. Per germline, CDR1 LGHDT and CDR2 YNNKEL (reference sequence). CDR3 coding DNA: TGTGCCAGCAGCCAAGATAGGAGGGGGAGGGAAGGTGAAGCTTTCTTT. It translates to CASSQDRRGREGEAFF.

The gene calls are TRBV2 and TRBJ1-1; 8 nucleotides align to TRBD1. The CDR3 has 16 residues. J gave up 1 base and V 6 bases, and 10 bases lay outside the gene matches. CDR1 is SNHLY and CDR2 is FYNNEI in the germline V gene. The CDR3 DNA is TGTGCCAGCAGAAGACGAGCGACAGGGGAGAACACTGAAGCTTTCTTT. Residues: CASRRRATGENTEAFF.

The J gene is TRBJ1-2, the V gene TRBV10-3; D might be TRBD1 (6 bases). The CDR3 is made up of 15 amino acids. The germline V and J ends were trimmed by 4 bases and 6 bases, with 18 bases remaining between them. CDR1 and CDR2 (germline): ENHRY, SYGVKD. This CDR3 reads CAISARGGSSHGYTF. CDR3 bases: TGTGCCATCAGTGCTCGGGGGGGCTCGTCTCATGGCTACACCTTC.

The chain recombines TRBV19 with TRBJ1-1; no reliable D call. This CDR3 is 13 amino acids long. Trimming left V 5 bases short and J 0 bases short, with 7 bases between. The germline gives CDR1 LNHDA, CDR2 SQIVND (reference sequence). The CDR3 DNA reads as TGTGCCAGTAGTCCTCCCTTGAACACTGAAGCTTTCTTT. Translated, it gives CASSPPLNTEAFF.

The chain joins TRBV6-5 to TRBJ1-3, with TRBD1 matching over 7 bases. Germline CDR1 reads MNHEY; CDR2 reads SVGAGI. V trimming: 8 bases; J trimming: 0 bases; junction bases outside the gene matches: 7. This CDR3 is 15 amino acids long. Written as DNA, the CDR3 is TGTGCCAGCGGGGACAGATCCGTCTCTGGAAACACCATATATTTT. Translation gives CASGDRSVSGNTIYF.

The chain carries TRBV5-1 and TRBJ1-4, with TRBD1 identical over 9 bases. The V and J ends lost 4 bases and 7 bases, in that order; junction bases with no gene match: 5. Germline CDR1 is SGHRS and CDR2 is YFSETQ. The CDR3 spans 14 residues. The CDR3 reads CASSGTGRTEKLFF. In DNA form, the CDR3 reads TGCGCCAGCAGCGGGACAGGGAGGACTGAAAAACTGTTTTTT.

The chain couples TRBV6-2 or TRBV6-3 to TRBJ2-1; TRBD2 matches at 9 bases. Trimming cost V 9 bases and J 2 bases; bases outside gene matches: 5. This CDR3 comprises 14 residues. Per germline, CDR1 MNHEY and CDR2 SVGEGT. CDR3 residues: CASSRLAAYNEQFF. The CDR3 bases are TGTGCCAGTAGTCGACTAGCGGCCTACAATGAGCAGTTCTTC.

The chain joins TRBV3-1 (or the pseudogene TRBV3-2) to TRBJ2-5; TRBD2 matches at 8 bases. The CDR3 has 14 residues. Germline V CDR1 and CDR2: LGHDT, YNNKEL (reference sequence). The trim removed 5 bases at V and 0 bases at J, leaving 2 bases unmatched. The DNA for the CDR3 is TGTGCCAGCAGCTTAGCGGGAAACCAAGAGACCCAGTACTTC. Translated: CASSLAGNQETQYF.

The chain uses TRBV6-5 and TRBJ1-1; 9 bases align to TRBD1. Germline V gene sequence: CDR1 MNHEY, CDR2 SVGAGI. This CDR3 comprises 15 residues. The junction had 4 bases not matched to a gene; V was cut back by 4 bases and J by 1 base. The CDR3 reads CASSSLQGANTEAFF. The CDR3 DNA sequence: TGTGCCAGCAGTTCCCTACAGGGGGCGAACACTGAAGCTTTCTTT.

The rearrangement uses TRBV6-1 and TRBJ1-4; a possible D gene is TRBD1 (6 bases). The V end lost 2 bases, the J end lost 7 bases, and 20 bases lay between the germline ends. CDR3 length: 17 amino acids. The germline V gene encodes CDR1 MNHNS and CDR2 SASEGT. Here the CDR3 reads CASSEFHGGYPGEKLFF. The CDR3 DNA reads as TGTGCCAGCAGTGAATTCCATGGGGGCTATCCCGGTGAAAAACTGTTTTTT.

This chain joins TRBV4-3 and TRBJ1-2; maybe TRBD1 (5 bases). Germline V CDR1 and CDR2: LGHNA, YSLEER. This CDR3 is built from 17 residues. Trimming took off 0 bases at V and 4 bases at J, with 18 bases between the two ends. The CDR3: CASSQDWEQAITYGYTF. CDR3 sequence (DNA): TGCGCCAGCAGCCAAGATTGGGAACAGGCAATCACCTATGGCTACACCTTC.